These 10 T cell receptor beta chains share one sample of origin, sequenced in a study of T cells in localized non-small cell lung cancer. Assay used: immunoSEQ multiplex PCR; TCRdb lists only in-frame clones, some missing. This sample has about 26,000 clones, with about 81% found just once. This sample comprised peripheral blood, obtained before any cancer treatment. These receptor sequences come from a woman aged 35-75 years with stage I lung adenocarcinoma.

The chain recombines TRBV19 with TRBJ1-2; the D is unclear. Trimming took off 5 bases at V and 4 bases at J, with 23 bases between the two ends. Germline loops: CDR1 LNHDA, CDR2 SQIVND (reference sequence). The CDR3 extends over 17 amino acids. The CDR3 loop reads CASSPTLDGGLIYGYTF. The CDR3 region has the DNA TGTGCCAGTAGTCCCACCCTGGACGGTGGCCTTATCTATGGCTACACCTTC.

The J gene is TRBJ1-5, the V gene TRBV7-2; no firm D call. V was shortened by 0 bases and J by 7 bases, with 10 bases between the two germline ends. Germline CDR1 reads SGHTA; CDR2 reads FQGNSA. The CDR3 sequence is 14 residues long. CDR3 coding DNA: TGTGCCAGCAGCTTAGCGCGCGGGTCCCAGCCCCAGCATTTT. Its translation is CASSLARGSQPQHF.

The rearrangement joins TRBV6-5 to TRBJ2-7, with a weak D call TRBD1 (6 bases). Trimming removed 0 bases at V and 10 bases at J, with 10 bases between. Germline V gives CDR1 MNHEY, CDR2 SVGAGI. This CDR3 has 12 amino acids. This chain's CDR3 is CASSYSGAHQYF. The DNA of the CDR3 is TGTGCCAGCAGTTACTCGGGGGCTCACCAGTACTTC.

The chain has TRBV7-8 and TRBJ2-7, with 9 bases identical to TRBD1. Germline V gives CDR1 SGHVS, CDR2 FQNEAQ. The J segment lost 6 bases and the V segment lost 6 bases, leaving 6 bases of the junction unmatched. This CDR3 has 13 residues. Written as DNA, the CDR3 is TGTGCCAGCAGTCGGGACAGGGACGGCGAGCAGTACTTC. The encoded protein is CASSRDRDGEQYF.

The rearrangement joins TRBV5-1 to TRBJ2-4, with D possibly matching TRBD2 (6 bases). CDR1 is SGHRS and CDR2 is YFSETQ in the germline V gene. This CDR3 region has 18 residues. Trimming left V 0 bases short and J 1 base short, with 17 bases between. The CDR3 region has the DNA TGCGCCAGCAGCTTGGAACGTTCGGGGGTCCTGGCCAAAAACATTCAGTACTTC. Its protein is CASSLERSGVLAKNIQYF.

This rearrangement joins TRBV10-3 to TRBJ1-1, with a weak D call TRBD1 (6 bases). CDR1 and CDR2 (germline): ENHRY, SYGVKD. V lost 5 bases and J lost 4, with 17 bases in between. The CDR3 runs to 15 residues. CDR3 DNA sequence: TGTGCCATCAGTTCAACGTCTGGGGGCCTCACTGAAGCTTTCTTT. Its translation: CAISSTSGGLTEAFF.

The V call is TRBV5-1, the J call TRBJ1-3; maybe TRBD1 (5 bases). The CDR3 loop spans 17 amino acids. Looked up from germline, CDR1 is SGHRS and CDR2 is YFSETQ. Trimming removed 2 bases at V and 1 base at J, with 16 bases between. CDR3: CASSFYTGPRSGNTIYF. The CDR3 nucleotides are TGCGCCAGCAGCTTCTATACGGGGCCGCGATCTGGAAACACCATATATTTT. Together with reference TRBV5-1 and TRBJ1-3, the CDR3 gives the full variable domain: KAGVTQTPRYLIKTRGQQVTLSCSPISGHRSVSWYQQTPGQGLQFLFEYFSETQRNKGNFPGRFSGRQFSNSRSEMNVSTLELGDSALYLCASSFYTGPRSGNTIYFGEGSWLTVV.

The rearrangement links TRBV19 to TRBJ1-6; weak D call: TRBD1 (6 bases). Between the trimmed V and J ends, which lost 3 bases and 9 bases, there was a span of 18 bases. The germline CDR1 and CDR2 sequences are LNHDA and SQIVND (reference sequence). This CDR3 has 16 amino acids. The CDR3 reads CASSILPGQAPSPLHF. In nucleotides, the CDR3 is TGTGCCAGTAGTATCTTACCGGGACAAGCCCCTTCACCCCTCCACTTT.

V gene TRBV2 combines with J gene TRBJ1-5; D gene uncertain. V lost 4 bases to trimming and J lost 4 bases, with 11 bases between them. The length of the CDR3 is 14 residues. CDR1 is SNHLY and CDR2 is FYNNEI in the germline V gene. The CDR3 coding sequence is TGTGCCAGCAGTGCGATCTATTCAAATCAGCCCCAGCATTTT. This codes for CASSAIYSNQPQHF.

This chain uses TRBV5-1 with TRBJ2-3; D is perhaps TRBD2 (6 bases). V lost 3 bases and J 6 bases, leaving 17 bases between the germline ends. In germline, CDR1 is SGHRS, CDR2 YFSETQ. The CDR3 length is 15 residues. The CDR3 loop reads CASSWGLAGFDTQYF. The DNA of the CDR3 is TGCGCCAGCAGCTGGGGACTGGCGGGTTTTGATACGCAGTATTTT.